These 12 T cell receptor beta chains came from one sample sequenced in a study of blood T cell repertoires in COVID-19. The table came from immunoSEQ multiplex PCR; TCRdb's copy has only in-frame clones and leaves some out. The table lists 75,000 to 80,000 clones, approximately 90% of them singletons. Material for sequencing was peripheral blood. The receptors were gathered from a human donor in a cohort sampled during active COVID-19.

This clone was picked up one time. This chain connects TRBV4-1 to TRBJ2-3; D gene uncertain. Looked up from germline, CDR1 is MGHRA and CDR2 is YSYEKL. The CDR3 length is 13 residues. Deletions cut 0 bases from V and 6 bases from J, with 7 bases between. The CDR3 sequence: CASSQEAADTQYF. The CDR3 nucleotides read TGCGCCAGCAGCCAAGAAGCAGCGGATACGCAGTATTTT.

The rearrangement links TRBV10-3 to TRBJ1-6, with TRBD1 as a possible D gene (5 bases). The CDR3 spans 15 residues. The germline CDR1 and CDR2 sequences are ENHRY and SYGVKD. With 7 bases removed from V and 6 bases from J, the gap between germline ends came to 16 bases. Here the CDR3 reads CAITPGRGSNSPLHF. CDR3 coding DNA: TGTGCCATCACCCCGGGGAGGGGTAGTAATTCACCCCTCCACTTT.

This clone occurred once. V is TRBV9 and J is TRBJ2-2, with TRBD2 identical over 8 bases. The CDR3 has 17 residues. CDR1 is SGDLS, CDR2 YYNGEE, per germline. The J segment lost 6 bases and the V segment lost 2 bases, leaving 12 bases of the junction unmatched. The CDR3 reads CASSVGAGGPQAGELFF. CDR3 nucleotides: TGTGCCAGCAGCGTGGGCGCGGGGGGCCCTCAAGCCGGGGAGCTGTTTTTT.

The chain is built from TRBV10-2 and TRBJ2-3; 9 bases are shared with TRBD2. With V trimmed by 7 bases and J by 3 bases, 26 bases remained unmatched. The length of the CDR3 is 21 residues. CDR1 and CDR2 from the germline V gene are WSHSY and SAAADI. CDR3 nucleotides: TGCGCCAGCACTATCGAGCCCGGGTCCTTAGGCGGGGGGGAATTGACAGATACGCAGTATTTT. Protein product: CASTIEPGSLGGGELTDTQYF.

V gene TRBV10-3 combines with J gene TRBJ2-3; no clear D gene. The CDR3 covers 13 residues. V lost 7 bases to trimming and J lost 0 bases, with 8 bases between them. CDR1 is ENHRY, CDR2 SYGVKD, per germline. The CDR3 DNA is TGTGCCATCACTCCTTCTAGCACAGATACGCAGTATTTT. It codes for CAITPSSTDTQYF.

This rearrangement joins TRBV6-5 to TRBJ2-2, with 14 bases fitting TRBD2. The CDR3 covers 16 residues. With V trimmed by 4 bases and J by 8 bases, 6 bases remained unmatched. The germline CDR1 and CDR2 sequences are MNHEY and SVGAGI. The CDR3 bases are TGTGCCAGCAGTTTCGGACTAGCGGGAGGTGTAGGGGAGCTGTTTTTT. Protein sequence: CASSFGLAGGVGELFF.

The chain carries TRBV5-1 and TRBJ1-4, with 7 bases lining up with TRBD1. The CDR3 is made up of 14 amino acids. In germline, CDR1 is SGHRS, CDR2 YFSETQ. V lost 0 bases, J lost 4 bases, and 0 bases stayed unmatched. The CDR3 DNA reads as TGCGCCAGCAGCTTGGGACAGGGTAATGAAAAACTGTTTTTT. It yields the protein CASSLGQGNEKLFF.

CDR3 protein: CASSVVQGLTEAFF. The CDR3 region has the DNA TGTGCCAGCAGCGTAGTACAGGGGTTAACTGAAGCTTTCTTT. This chain joins TRBV9 and TRBJ1-1, with 7 bases lining up with TRBD1. The V gene's germline CDR1 is SGDLS and CDR2 YYNGEE. V lost 0 bases, J lost 5 bases, and 4 bases stayed unmatched. The CDR3 loop spans 14 amino acids.

The rearrangement uses TRBV5-1 and TRBJ2-7, with D maybe TRBD2 (6 bases). With 2 bases removed from V and 7 bases from J, the gap between germline ends came to 13 bases. CDR1 and CDR2 from the germline V gene are SGHRS and YFSETQ. The CDR3 is 13 residues long. CDR3 loop: CASSFSGTGEQYF. In nucleotides, the CDR3 is TGCGCCAGCAGCTTCTCAGGGACTGGGGAGCAGTACTTC.

This clone was seen only a few times. The chain combines TRBV2 with TRBJ2-7; 11 bases are shared with TRBD1. Germline V gives CDR1 SNHLY, CDR2 FYNNEI. V was pared by 6 bases and J by 6 bases, with 10 bases of the junction left unmatched. The CDR3 consists of 15 residues. CDR3 bases: TGTGCCAGCAGCCTCGGACAGGGGGCGCGTTTCGAGCAGTACTTC. Protein sequence: CASSLGQGARFEQYF.

CDR3 DNA sequence: TGTGCCGCGGGCCGTAGCGGAACATACTACAATGAGCAGTTCTTC. It codes for CAAGRSGTYYNEQFF. V gene TRBV15 combines with J gene TRBJ2-1, with a tentative D call TRBD2 (6 bases). V was trimmed by 11 bases and J by 3 bases, leaving 20 bases between them. The CDR3 loop spans 15 amino acids. The germline V gene encodes CDR1 LNHNV and CDR2 YYDKDF (reference sequence). Looking up the rest from reference TRBV15 and TRBJ2-1 gives the full variable domain: DAMVIQNPRYQVTQFGKPVTLSCSQTLNHNVMYWYQQKSSQAPKLLFHYYDKDFNNEADTPDNFQSRRPNTSFCFLDIRSPGLGDTAMYLCAAGRSGTYYNEQFFGPGTRLTVL.

The chain is built from TRBV7-9 and TRBJ1-2; D remains ambiguous. Trimming shortened V by 3 bases and J by 2 bases, and 13 bases separated the two germline ends. CDR3 length equals 15 residues. CDR1 is SEHNR, CDR2 FQNEAQ, per germline (reference sequence). The CDR3 DNA reads as TGTGCCAGCAGCTTTGGGGAGGCCCCGAACTATGGCTACACCTTC. It yields the protein CASSFGEAPNYGYTF.